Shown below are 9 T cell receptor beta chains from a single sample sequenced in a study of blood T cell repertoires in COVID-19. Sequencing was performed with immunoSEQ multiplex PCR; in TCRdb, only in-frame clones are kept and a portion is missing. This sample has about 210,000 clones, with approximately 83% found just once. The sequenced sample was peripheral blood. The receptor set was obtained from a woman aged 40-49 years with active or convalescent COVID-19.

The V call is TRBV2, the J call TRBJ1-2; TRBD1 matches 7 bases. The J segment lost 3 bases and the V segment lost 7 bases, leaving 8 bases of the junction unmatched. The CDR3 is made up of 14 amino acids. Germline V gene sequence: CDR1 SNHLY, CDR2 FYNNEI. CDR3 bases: TGTGCCAGCACCAGGGTAGGGGGCGACTATGGCTACACCTTC. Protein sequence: CASTRVGGDYGYTF.

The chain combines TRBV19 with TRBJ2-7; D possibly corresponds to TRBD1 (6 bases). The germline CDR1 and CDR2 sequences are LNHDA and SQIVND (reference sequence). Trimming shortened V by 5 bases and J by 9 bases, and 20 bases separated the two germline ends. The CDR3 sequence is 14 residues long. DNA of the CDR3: TGTGCCAGTAGTTTTGAGAAGACAGGCCTTGGGCAGTACTTC. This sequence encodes CASSFEKTGLGQYF.

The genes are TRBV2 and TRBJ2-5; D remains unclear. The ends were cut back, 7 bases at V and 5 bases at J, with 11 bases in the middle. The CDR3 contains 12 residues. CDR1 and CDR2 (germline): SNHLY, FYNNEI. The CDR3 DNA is TGTGCCAGCAAAAAAGTCGGGGAGACCCAGTACTTC. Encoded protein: CASKKVGETQYF.

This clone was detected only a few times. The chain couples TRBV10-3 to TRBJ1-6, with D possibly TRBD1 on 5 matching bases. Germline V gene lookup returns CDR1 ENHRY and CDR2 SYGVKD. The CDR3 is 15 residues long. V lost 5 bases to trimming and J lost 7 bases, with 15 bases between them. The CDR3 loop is CAISPQGRRNSPLHF. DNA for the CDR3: TGTGCCATCAGTCCCCAGGGAAGGAGAAATTCACCCCTCCACTTT.

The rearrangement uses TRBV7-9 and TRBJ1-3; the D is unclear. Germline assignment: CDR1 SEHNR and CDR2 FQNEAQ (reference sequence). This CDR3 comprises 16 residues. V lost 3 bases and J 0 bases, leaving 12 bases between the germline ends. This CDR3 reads CASSFGKAFSGNTIYF. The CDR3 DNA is TGTGCCAGCAGCTTCGGGAAGGCCTTCTCTGGAAACACCATATATTTT.

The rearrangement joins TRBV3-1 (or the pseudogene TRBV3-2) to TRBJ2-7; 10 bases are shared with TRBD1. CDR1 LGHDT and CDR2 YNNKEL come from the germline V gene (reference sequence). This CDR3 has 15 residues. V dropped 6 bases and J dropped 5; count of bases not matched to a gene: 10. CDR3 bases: TGTGCCAGCAGGCAAAGGGACAGGGGCTCACACGAGCAGTACTTC. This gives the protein CASRQRDRGSHEQYF.

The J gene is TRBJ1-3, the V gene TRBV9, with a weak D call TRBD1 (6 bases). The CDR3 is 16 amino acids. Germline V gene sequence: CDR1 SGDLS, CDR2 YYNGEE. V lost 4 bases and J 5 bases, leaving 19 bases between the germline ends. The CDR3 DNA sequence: TGTGCCAGCAGCCCCCCATGGGGGCTGTCAAGAAACACCATATATTTT. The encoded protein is CASSPPWGLSRNTIYF.

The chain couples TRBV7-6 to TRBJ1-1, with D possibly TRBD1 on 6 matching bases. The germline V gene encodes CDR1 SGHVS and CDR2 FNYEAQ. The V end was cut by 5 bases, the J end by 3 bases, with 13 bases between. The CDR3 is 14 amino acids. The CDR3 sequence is CASSAIAGDTEAFF. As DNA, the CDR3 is TGTGCCAGCAGCGCTATCGCAGGGGACACTGAAGCTTTCTTT. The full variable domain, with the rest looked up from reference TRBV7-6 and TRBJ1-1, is GAGVSQSPRYKVTKRGQDVALRCDPISGHVSLYWYRQALGQGPEFLTYFNYEAQQDKSGLPNDRFSAERPEGSISTLTIQRTEQRDSAMYRCASSAIAGDTEAFFGQGTRLTVV.

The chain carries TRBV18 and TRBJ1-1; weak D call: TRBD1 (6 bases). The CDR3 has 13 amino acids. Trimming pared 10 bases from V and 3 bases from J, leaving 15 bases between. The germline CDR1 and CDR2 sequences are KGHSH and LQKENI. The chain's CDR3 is CATHQGQDTEAFF. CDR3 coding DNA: TGTGCCACCCATCAGGGGCAGGACACTGAAGCTTTCTTT.